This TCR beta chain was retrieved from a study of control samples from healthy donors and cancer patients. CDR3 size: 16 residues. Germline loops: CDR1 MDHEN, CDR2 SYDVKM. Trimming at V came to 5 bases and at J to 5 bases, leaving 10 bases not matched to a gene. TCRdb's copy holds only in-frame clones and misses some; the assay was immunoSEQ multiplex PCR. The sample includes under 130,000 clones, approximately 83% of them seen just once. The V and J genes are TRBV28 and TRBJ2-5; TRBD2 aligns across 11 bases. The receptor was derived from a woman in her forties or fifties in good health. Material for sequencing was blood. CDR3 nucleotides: TGTGCCAGCAGTCAACCGGGACTAGCGGACTGGGAGACCCAGTACTTC. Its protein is CASSQPGLADWETQYF.